The present TCR beta chain was sequenced within a study of blood T cells in healthy people across ages. Study details: About one barcoded beta molecule was captured per two T cells (by template switching).

This clonotype was counted between two and nine times. Its antigen is not known. Overall study results and limits: The recorded TCR beta diversity per million T cells decreased in a roughly linear manner with age.

V was shortened by 3 bases and J by 4 bases, with 16 bases between the two germline ends. The CDR3 contains 15 residues. Germline CDR1 SGHDT, CDR2 YYEEEE. Next came a second PCR, run for about 6 to 11 cycles, which used a sample-barcoded 5' primer along with a J-beta primer mix. Each cDNA molecule received a tag from a template-switch adaptor that had 12 random nucleotides. Sequencing recovered at least 2.5 million CDR3-containing paired-end reads from each sample. TCRdb re-derived calls from the 5' RACE reads in MiXCR, one entry per CDR3 protein. This repertoire shows about 570,000 distinct CDR3 sequences, 27% found once; its top ten account for around 18%.

Sequenced input: blood. This receptor was obtained from a woman in her sixties or seventies in good health. The chain employs TRBV5-6 and TRBJ1-2; D may be TRBD1 (5 bases). As DNA, the CDR3 is TGTGCCAGCAGCTCGAGACGGGACGCTTTCTATGGCTACACCTTC. This translates into CASSSRRDAFYGYTF. The full variable domain, with the rest looked up from reference TRBV5-6 and TRBJ1-2, is DAGVTQSPTHLIKTRGQQVTLRCSPKSGHDTVSWYQQALGQGPQFIFQYYEEEERQRGNFPDRFSGHQFPNYSSELNVNALLLGDSALYLCASSSRRDAFYGYTFGSGTRLTVV.